The next 21 T cell receptor beta chains were all read from a single sample in a study of T cell clones after liver transplantation. Produced via immunoSEQ multiplex PCR; TCRdb's table is partial and in-frame only. The sample lists 68,000 or so clones, about 92% occurring once. The sample was CD4+ T cells from blood, taken less than 27 months after liver transplant. All receptors come from a human patient who received a liver transplant. Some T cells may be the graft donor's.

The chain links TRBV5-5 to TRBJ2-7, with a tentative D call TRBD1 (6 bases). This CDR3 is 14 amino acids long. Germline V CDR1 and CDR2: SGHKS, YYEKEE (reference sequence). V was clipped by 3 bases and J by 4 bases, with 14 bases between them. The CDR3 sequence is CASSSTGHLYEQYF. The CDR3 DNA follows: TGTGCCAGCAGCTCCACGGGACACTTATACGAGCAGTACTTC.

The chain combines TRBV15 with TRBJ2-1; D assignment may be TRBD1 or TRBD2 (5 bases each). Trimming removed 3 bases from V and 7 bases from J, with 13 bases in between. Germline V gene lookup returns CDR1 LNHNV and CDR2 YYDKDF (reference sequence). This CDR3 contains 14 residues. CDR3 coding DNA: TGTGCCACCAGCAGTCAAATGGGGGATAATGAGCAGTTCTTC. It specifies CATSSQMGDNEQFF. The variable domain in full, with the rest retrieved from reference TRBV15 and TRBJ2-1, is DAMVIQNPRYQVTQFGKPVTLSCSQTLNHNVMYWYQQKSSQAPKLLFHYYDKDFNNEADTPDNFQSRRPNTSFCFLDIRSPGLGDTAMYLCATSSQMGDNEQFFGPGTRLTVL.

This rearrangement joins TRBV19 to TRBJ2-7, with D unclear. Trimming took 1 base from V and 2 from J, leaving 9 bases between them. Germline lookup yields CDR1 LNHDA and CDR2 SQIVND (reference sequence). CDR3 length: 14 residues. Here the CDR3 reads CASSIGVGPYEQYF. The CDR3 DNA is TGTGCCAGTAGTATAGGGGTGGGCCCCTACGAGCAGTACTTC.

V is TRBV19 and J is TRBJ1-5, with 10 bases that match TRBD1. The V gene end was trimmed by 5 bases and the J gene end by 7 bases; junction bases not matched to a gene: 8. Germline loops: CDR1 LNHDA, CDR2 SQIVND (reference sequence). The CDR3 has 15 residues. The CDR3 is CASSLGTGVQQPQHF. In DNA, the CDR3 is TGTGCCAGTAGTCTTGGGACAGGGGTTCAGCAGCCCCAGCATTTT.

DNA for the CDR3: TGTGCCAGCAGCCCTACCAATGAGCAGTTCTTC. Translation: CASSPTNEQFF. The rearrangement joins TRBV7-2 to TRBJ2-1; D call uncertain. CDR1 SGHTA and CDR2 FQGNSA come from the germline V gene. With 5 bases removed from V and 6 bases from J, the gap between germline ends came to 5 bases. This CDR3 is built from 11 residues.

The CDR3 nucleotides are TGTGCCAGCAGCCAGGGACAGGGTATAGAGACCCAGTACTTC. Residues: CASSQGQGIETQYF. The rearrangement uses TRBV7-8 and TRBJ2-5; 9 nucleotides line up with TRBD1. From germline, CDR1 is SGHVS and CDR2 FQNEAQ. The CDR3 is 14 amino acids. V dropped 5 bases and J dropped 4; count of bases not matched to a gene: 5.

The J gene is TRBJ2-2, the V gene TRBV28; 12 bases fit TRBD1. Trimming took 4 bases from V and 4 from J; bases not matched to a gene: 4. CDR1 and CDR2 (germline): MDHEN, SYDVKM. The CDR3 spans 16 residues. CDR3 sequence: CASSYGTGGSTGELFF. DNA of the CDR3: TGTGCCAGCAGTTACGGGACAGGGGGCAGCACCGGGGAGCTGTTTTTT.

A remark on this clone: The sample carries other DNA sequences with the same CDR3. Here the CDR3 reads CASSFGLASTDTQYF. CDR3 DNA: TGTGCCAGCAGCTTCGGACTAGCGAGCACAGATACGCAGTATTTT. J is TRBJ2-3 and V is TRBV5-6, with 9 nucleotides matching TRBD2. The CDR3 has 15 amino acids. The germline CDR1 and CDR2 sequences are SGHDT and YYEEEE. V lost 2 bases to trimming and J lost 0 bases; unmatched junction nucleotides: 1.

The chain joins TRBV5-1 to TRBJ2-3; D gene unclear. Germline V gene sequence: CDR1 SGHRS, CDR2 YFSETQ. This CDR3 is 17 amino acids long. Trimming stripped 0 bases from V and 0 bases from J, with 14 bases between. The CDR3 is CASSLETAGRSTDTQYF. For the CDR3, the DNA is TGCGCCAGCAGCTTGGAAACAGCCGGTAGAAGCACAGATACGCAGTATTTT. The full variable domain, its missing parts supplied by reference TRBV5-1 and TRBJ2-3, is KAGVTQTPRYLIKTRGQQVTLSCSPISGHRSVSWYQQTPGQGLQFLFEYFSETQRNKGNFPGRFSGRQFSNSRSEMNVSTLELGDSALYLCASSLETAGRSTDTQYFGPGTRLTVL.

The gene calls are TRBV5-1 and TRBJ1-3; 10 positions match TRBD1. The germline V gene has CDR1 SGHRS and CDR2 YFSETQ. The trim removed 2 bases at V and 8 bases at J, leaving 4 bases unmatched. CDR3 length: 14 amino acids. The CDR3 sequence is CASSFGTGEDTIYF. CDR3 coding DNA: TGCGCCAGCAGCTTTGGGACAGGGGAAGACACCATATATTTT.

V is TRBV7-9 and J is TRBJ2-1; D possibly corresponds to TRBD2 (5 bases). Trimming shortened V by 5 bases and J by 0 bases, and 11 bases separated the two germline ends. Germline V gene lookup returns CDR1 SEHNR and CDR2 FQNEAQ (reference sequence). The CDR3 sequence is 15 residues long. The CDR3 reads CASSPAGDSYNEQFF. In nucleotides, the CDR3 is TGTGCCAGCAGCCCTGCCGGGGACTCCTACAATGAGCAGTTCTTC.

The chain recombines TRBV5-6 with TRBJ2-5; D may be TRBD1 or TRBD2 (5 bases each). This CDR3 has 13 amino acids. Germline loops: CDR1 SGHDT, CDR2 YYEEEE. Trimming removed 1 base at V and 4 bases at J, with 8 bases between. DNA for the CDR3: TGTGCCAGCAGCTTGACTGGGGGAGAGACCCAGTACTTC. Protein product: CASSLTGGETQYF.

With respect to this clone: Germline and junction disagree at one end, which may indicate a read error. This sequence joins TRBV7-6 and TRBJ1-4; possibly TRBD1 for D (5 bases). The CDR3 sequence is 14 residues long. Germline values: CDR1 SGHVS, CDR2 FNYEAQ. The chain's CDR3 is CASSFREGNGKLFF. CDR3 coding DNA: TGTGCCAGCAGCTTCAGGGAGGGGAATGGAAAACTGTTTTTT.

The rearrangement joins TRBV6-6 to TRBJ1-2; TRBD1 agrees at 7 bases. Germline V CDR1 and CDR2: MNHNY, SVGAGI (reference sequence). This CDR3 comprises 14 residues. After removal of 6 bases from V and 1 base from J, the junction contained 5 bases not matched to a gene. The CDR3 here is CASRAGQNNYGYTF. The DNA of the CDR3 is TGTGCCAGCAGGGCGGGACAGAATAACTATGGCTACACCTTC.

The rearrangement joins TRBV7-2 to TRBJ1-1, with D perhaps matching TRBD1 (6 bases). Germline assignment: CDR1 SGHTA and CDR2 FQGNSA. The CDR3 has 16 residues. Trimming stripped 6 bases from V and 6 bases from J, with 23 bases between. The CDR3 reads CASSFSAGQIRPEAFF. In DNA form, the CDR3 reads TGTGCCAGCAGTTTCTCCGCCGGACAGATCCGGCCTGAAGCTTTCTTT. The complete variable domain, with remaining parts taken from reference TRBV7-2 and TRBJ1-1, reads GAGVSQSPSNKVTEKGKDVELRCDPISGHTALYWYRQSLGQGLEFLIYFQGNSAPDKSGLPSDRFSAERTGGSVSTLTIQRTQQEDSAVYLCASSFSAGQIRPEAFFGQGTRLTVV.

V is TRBV6-5 and J is TRBJ2-7; TRBD1 matches at 8 bases. This CDR3 has 12 amino acids. Unmatched junction bases numbered 7, after V lost 8 bases and J lost 7 bases. Germline V gene lookup returns CDR1 MNHEY and CDR2 SVGAGI. CDR3 DNA: TGTGCCAGCGGGCAGGGGGCGCGGGAGCAGTACTTC. Residues: CASGQGAREQYF.

This chain links TRBV19 with TRBJ2-3; D possibly matches TRBD1 or TRBD2 (5 bases each). The CDR3 totals 16 residues. V was clipped by 1 base and J by 5 bases, with 16 bases between them. CDR1 and CDR2 from the germline V gene are LNHDA and SQIVND (reference sequence). This chain's CDR3 is CASSIGDWERGDTQYF. For the CDR3, the DNA is TGTGCCAGTAGTATAGGCGATTGGGAGAGGGGAGATACGCAGTATTTT.

The chain is built from TRBV19 and TRBJ1-4; D remains ambiguous. The germline CDR1 and CDR2 sequences are LNHDA and SQIVND (reference sequence). CDR3 size: 14 residues. The ends were cut back, 3 bases at V and 2 bases at J, with 7 bases in the middle. CDR3 nucleotide sequence: TGTGCCAGTAGTATCTGGAAGACTAATGAAAAACTGTTTTTT. As protein: CASSIWKTNEKLFF.

This rearrangement joins TRBV25-1 to TRBJ2-6; D gene ambiguous. V shed 6 bases and J shed 4 bases, with 4 bases lying between them. Per germline, CDR1 MGHDK and CDR2 SYGVNS. The CDR3 extends over 12 amino acids. The DNA of the CDR3 is TGTGCCAGCAGGGGAGGGGCCAACGTCCTGACTTTC. Its translation is CASRGGANVLTF.

This chain links TRBV11-1 with TRBJ2-4; no reliable D call. The CDR3 spans 15 residues. V lost 4 bases to trimming and J lost 1 base, with 11 bases between them. Per germline, CDR1 SGHAT and CDR2 FQDESV (reference sequence). CDR3 nucleotides: TGTGCCAGCAGCTCGCCGGCGGCTGCCAAAAACATTCAGTACTTC. It codes for CASSSPAAAKNIQYF.

The chain has TRBV28 and TRBJ1-5, with D possibly being TRBD1 (6 bases). V dropped 10 bases and J dropped 1 base, with 11 bases sitting between them. The CDR3 is made up of 13 amino acids. Germline-derived CDR1 and CDR2 are MDHEN and SYDVKM. In DNA form, the CDR3 reads TGTGCCATGGGAAGGGGGAGCAATCAGCCCCAGCATTTT. As protein: CAMGRGSNQPQHF.